This TCR beta chain was profiled in a study of technical replicates of blood from several donors. The CDR3 is 13 amino acids. Trimming stripped 2 bases from V and 2 bases from J, with 9 bases between. CDR1 GTSNPN and CDR2 SVGIG come from the germline V gene (reference sequence). The protocol was immunoSEQ multiplex PCR, while the TCRdb copy is restricted to in-frame clones and leaves out a portion. This sample yields fewer than 85,000 clones, of which about 97% are seen a single time; around 0.28% belongs to the top ten. Sequencing used T cells isolated from PBMCs. The gene calls are TRBV30 and TRBJ2-5; D is perhaps TRBD1 (5 bases). The sequence was collected from a human donor in good health. CDR3 coding DNA: TGTGCCTGGAGTCCCAGGGAACAAGAGACCCAGTACTTC. Amino acids: CAWSPREQETQYF. The complete variable domain, with remaining parts taken from reference TRBV30 and TRBJ2-5, reads SQTIHQWPATLVQPVGSPLSLECTVEGTSNPNLYWYRQAAGRGLQLLFYSVGIGQISSEVPQNLSASRPQDRQFILSSKKLLLSDSGFYLCAWSPREQETQYFGPGTRLLVL.